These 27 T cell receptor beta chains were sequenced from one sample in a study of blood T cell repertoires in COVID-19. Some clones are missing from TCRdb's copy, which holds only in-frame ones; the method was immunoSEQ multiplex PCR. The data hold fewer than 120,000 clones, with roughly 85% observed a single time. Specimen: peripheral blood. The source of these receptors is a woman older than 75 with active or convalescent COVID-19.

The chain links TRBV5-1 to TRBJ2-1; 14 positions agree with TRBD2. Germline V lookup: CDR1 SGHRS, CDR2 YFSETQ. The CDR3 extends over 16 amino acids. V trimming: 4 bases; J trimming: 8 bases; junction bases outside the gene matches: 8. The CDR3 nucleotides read TGCGCCAGCAGCCCGTGGCCGGGACTAGCGGGAGATGAGCAGTTCTTC. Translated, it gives CASSPWPGLAGDEQFF. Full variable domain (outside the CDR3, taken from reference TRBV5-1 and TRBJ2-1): KAGVTQTPRYLIKTRGQQVTLSCSPISGHRSVSWYQQTPGQGLQFLFEYFSETQRNKGNFPGRFSGRQFSNSRSEMNVSTLELGDSALYLCASSPWPGLAGDEQFFGPGTRLTVL.

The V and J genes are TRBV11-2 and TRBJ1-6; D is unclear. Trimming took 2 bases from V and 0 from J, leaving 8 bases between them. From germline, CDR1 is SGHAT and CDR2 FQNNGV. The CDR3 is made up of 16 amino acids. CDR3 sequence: CASSLQPSSYNSPLHF. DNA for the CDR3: TGTGCCAGCAGCTTACAACCTAGCTCCTATAATTCACCCCTCCACTTT.

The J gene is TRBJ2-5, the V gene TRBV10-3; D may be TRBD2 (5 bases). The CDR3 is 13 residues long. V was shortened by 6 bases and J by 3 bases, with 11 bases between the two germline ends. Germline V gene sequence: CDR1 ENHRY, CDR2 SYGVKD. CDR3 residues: CAIRSGAEETQYF. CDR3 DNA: TGTGCCATCAGGAGCGGAGCCGAAGAGACCCAGTACTTC.

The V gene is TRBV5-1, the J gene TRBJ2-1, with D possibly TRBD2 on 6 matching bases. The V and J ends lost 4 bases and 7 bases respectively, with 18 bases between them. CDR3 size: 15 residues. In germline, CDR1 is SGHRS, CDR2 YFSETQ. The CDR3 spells CASSAGLPAMNEQFF. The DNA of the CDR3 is TGCGCCAGCAGCGCGGGACTCCCCGCGATGAATGAGCAGTTCTTC. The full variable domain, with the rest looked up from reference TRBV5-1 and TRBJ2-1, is KAGVTQTPRYLIKTRGQQVTLSCSPISGHRSVSWYQQTPGQGLQFLFEYFSETQRNKGNFPGRFSGRQFSNSRSEMNVSTLELGDSALYLCASSAGLPAMNEQFFGPGTRLTVL.

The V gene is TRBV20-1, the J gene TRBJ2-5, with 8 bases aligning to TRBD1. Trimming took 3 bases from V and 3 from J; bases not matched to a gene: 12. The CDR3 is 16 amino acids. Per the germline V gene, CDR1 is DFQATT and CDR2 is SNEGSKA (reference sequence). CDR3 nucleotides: TGCAGTGCTAGTTCGACAGGGGCGCGGGTCAAAGAGACCCAGTACTTC. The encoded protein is CSASSTGARVKETQYF.

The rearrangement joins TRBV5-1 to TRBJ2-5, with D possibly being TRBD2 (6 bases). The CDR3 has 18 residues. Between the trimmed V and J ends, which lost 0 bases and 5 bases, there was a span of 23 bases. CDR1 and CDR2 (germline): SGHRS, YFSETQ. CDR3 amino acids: CASSLGSAGLSVRETQYF. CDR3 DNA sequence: TGCGCCAGCAGCTTGGGCTCAGCGGGCCTAAGTGTGAGGGAGACCCAGTACTTC.

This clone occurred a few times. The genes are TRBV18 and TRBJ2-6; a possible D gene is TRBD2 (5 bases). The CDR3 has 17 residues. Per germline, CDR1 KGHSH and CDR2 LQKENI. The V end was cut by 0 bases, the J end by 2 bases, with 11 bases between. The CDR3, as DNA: TGTGCCAGCTCACCACCGAACTTCGGGACTGGGGCCAACGTCCTGACTTTC. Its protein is CASSPPNFGTGANVLTF. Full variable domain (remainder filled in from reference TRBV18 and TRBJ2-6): NAGVMQNPRHLVRRRGQEARLRCSPMKGHSHVYWYRQLPEEGLKFMVYLQKENIIDESGMPKERFSAEFPKEGPSILRIQQVVRGDSAAYFCASSPPNFGTGANVLTFGAGSRLTVL.

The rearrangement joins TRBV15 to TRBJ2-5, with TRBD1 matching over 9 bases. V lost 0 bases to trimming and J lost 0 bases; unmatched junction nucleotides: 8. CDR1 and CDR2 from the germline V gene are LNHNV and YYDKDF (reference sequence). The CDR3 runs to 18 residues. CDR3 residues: CATSRDYPGTGYQETQYF. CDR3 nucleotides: TGTGCCACCAGCAGAGATTATCCCGGGACAGGGTACCAAGAGACCCAGTACTTC.

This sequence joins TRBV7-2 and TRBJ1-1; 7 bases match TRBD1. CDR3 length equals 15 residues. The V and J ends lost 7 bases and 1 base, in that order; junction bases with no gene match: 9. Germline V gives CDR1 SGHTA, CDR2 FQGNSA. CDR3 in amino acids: CASTPQGGRNTEAFF. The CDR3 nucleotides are TGTGCCAGCACCCCCCAGGGGGGAAGGAACACTGAAGCTTTCTTT.

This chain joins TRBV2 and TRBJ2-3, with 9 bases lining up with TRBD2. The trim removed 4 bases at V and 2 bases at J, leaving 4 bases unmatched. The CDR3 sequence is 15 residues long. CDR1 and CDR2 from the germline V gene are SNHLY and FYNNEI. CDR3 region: CASSVGTSPTDTQYF. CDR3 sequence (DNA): TGTGCCAGCAGTGTTGGGACTAGCCCCACAGATACGCAGTATTTT.

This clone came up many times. CDR3 residues: CASSLGQAWNTEAFF. The CDR3 DNA follows: TGCGCCAGCAGCTTGGGACAGGCCTGGAACACTGAAGCTTTCTTT. The V call is TRBV5-1, the J call TRBJ1-1; possible D gene TRBD1, 6 bases. V lost 0 bases, J lost 1 base, and 10 bases lay in between. Germline V gene data show CDR1 as SGHRS and CDR2 as YFSETQ. The CDR3 has 15 residues.

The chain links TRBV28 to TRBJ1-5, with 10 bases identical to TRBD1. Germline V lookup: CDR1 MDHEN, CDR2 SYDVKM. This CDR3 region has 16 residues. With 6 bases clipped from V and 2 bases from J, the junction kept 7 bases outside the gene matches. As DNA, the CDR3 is TGTGCCAGCAGCCGACTAGGGACAGGGGGCAATCAGCCCCAGCATTTT. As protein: CASSRLGTGGNQPQHF.

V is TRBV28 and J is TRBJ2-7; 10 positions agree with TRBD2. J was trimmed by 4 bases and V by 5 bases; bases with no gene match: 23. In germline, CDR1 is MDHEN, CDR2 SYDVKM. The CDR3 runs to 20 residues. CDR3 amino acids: CASSTSGAGVLAGVIYEQYF. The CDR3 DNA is TGTGCCAGCAGTACCTCCGGGGCAGGGGTCCTAGCGGGAGTCATTTACGAGCAGTACTTC.

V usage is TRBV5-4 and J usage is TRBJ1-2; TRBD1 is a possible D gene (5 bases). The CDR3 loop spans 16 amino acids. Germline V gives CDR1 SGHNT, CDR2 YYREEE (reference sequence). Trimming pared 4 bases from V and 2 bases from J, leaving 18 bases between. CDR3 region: CASSHLLTTENYGYTF. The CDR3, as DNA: TGTGCCAGCAGCCACCTACTAACGACAGAAAACTATGGCTACACCTTC.

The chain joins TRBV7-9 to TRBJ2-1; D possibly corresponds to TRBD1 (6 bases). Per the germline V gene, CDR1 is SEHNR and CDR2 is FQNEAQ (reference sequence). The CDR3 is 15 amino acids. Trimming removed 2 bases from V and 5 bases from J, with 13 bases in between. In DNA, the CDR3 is TGTGCCAGCAGCTTACTCCCCCCAGGGGACAATGAGCAGTTCTTC. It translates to CASSLLPPGDNEQFF.

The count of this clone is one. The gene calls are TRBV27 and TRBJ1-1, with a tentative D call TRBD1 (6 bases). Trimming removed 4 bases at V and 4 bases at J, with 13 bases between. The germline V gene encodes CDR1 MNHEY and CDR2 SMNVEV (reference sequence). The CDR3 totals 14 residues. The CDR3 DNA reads TGTGCCAGCAGTTCTCGGCAGGGGAGCACTGAAGCTTTCTTT. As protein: CASSSRQGSTEAFF.

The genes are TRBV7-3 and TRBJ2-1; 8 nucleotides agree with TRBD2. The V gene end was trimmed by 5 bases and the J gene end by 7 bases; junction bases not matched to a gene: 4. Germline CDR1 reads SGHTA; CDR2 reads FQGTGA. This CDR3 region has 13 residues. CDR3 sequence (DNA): TGTGCCAGCAGCCCCGGGGGGGGAAATGAGCAGTTCTTC. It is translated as CASSPGGGNEQFF.

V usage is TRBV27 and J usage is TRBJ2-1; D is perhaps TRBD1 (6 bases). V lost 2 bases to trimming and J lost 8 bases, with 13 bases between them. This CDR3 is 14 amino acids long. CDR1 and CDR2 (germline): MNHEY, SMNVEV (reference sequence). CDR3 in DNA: TGTGCCAGCAGTTTAAAGCTAGCAGGGGATGAGCAGTTCTTC. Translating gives CASSLKLAGDEQFF.

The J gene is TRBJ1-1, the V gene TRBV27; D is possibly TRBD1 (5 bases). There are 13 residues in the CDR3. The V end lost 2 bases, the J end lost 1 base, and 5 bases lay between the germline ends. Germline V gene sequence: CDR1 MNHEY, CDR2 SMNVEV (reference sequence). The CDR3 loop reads CASSLGQNTEAFF. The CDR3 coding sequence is TGTGCCAGCAGTTTAGGACAGAACACTGAAGCTTTCTTT.

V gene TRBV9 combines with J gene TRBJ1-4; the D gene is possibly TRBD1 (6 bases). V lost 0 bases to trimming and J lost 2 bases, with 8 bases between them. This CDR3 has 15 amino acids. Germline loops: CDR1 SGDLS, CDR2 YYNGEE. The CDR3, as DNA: TGTGCCAGCAGCGTAGGGCAGGGGACTAATGAAAAACTGTTTTTT. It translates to CASSVGQGTNEKLFF.

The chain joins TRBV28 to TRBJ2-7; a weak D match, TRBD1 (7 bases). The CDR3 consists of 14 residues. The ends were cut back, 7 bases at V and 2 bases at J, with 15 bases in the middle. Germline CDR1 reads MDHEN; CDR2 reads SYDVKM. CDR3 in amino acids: CASIGAGGTYEQYF. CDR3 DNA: TGTGCCAGCATAGGGGCAGGGGGGACCTACGAGCAGTACTTC.

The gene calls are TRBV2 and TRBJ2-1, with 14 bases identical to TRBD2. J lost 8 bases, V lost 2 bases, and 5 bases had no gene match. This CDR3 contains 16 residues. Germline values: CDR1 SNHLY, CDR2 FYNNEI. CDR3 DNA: TGTGCCAGCAGTGAATTGGGGACTAGCGGGAGCGATGAGCAGTTCTTC. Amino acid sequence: CASSELGTSGSDEQFF.

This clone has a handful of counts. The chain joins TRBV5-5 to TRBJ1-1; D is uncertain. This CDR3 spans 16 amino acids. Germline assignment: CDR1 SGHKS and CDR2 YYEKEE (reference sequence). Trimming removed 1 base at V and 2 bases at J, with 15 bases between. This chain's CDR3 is CASSLSGFGDNTEAFF. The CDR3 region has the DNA TGTGCCAGCAGCTTGTCGGGGTTTGGGGATAACACTGAAGCTTTCTTT.

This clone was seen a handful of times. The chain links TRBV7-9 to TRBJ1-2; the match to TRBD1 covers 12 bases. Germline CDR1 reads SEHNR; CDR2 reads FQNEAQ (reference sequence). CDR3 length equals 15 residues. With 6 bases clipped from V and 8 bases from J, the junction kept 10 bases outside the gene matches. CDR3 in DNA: TGTGCCAGCAGTGACCGGGACAGGGGGCGCGACGGCTACACCTTC. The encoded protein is CASSDRDRGRDGYTF.

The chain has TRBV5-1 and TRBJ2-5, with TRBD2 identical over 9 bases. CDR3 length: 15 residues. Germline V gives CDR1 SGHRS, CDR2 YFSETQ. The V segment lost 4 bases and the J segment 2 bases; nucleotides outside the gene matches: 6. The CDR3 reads CASSLLSGRQETQYF. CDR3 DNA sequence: TGCGCCAGCAGCCTACTAAGCGGGAGGCAAGAGACCCAGTACTTC.

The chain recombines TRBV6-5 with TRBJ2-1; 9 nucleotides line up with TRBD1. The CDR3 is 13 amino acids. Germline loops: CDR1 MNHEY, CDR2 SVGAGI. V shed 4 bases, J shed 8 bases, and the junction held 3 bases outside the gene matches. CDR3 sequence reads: CASSFRTGDEQFF. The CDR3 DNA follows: TGTGCCAGCAGTTTCCGGACAGGGGATGAGCAGTTCTTC.

The CDR3 region is CSVGPSGRDEQYF. Written as DNA, the CDR3 is TGCAGCGTTGGGCCTAGCGGGAGAGACGAGCAGTACTTC. The chain couples TRBV29-1 to TRBJ2-7; 10 positions agree with TRBD2. V lost 4 bases to trimming and J lost 5 bases; unmatched junction nucleotides: 5. Germline-derived CDR1 and CDR2 are SQVTM and ANQGSEA. CDR3 size: 13 residues.